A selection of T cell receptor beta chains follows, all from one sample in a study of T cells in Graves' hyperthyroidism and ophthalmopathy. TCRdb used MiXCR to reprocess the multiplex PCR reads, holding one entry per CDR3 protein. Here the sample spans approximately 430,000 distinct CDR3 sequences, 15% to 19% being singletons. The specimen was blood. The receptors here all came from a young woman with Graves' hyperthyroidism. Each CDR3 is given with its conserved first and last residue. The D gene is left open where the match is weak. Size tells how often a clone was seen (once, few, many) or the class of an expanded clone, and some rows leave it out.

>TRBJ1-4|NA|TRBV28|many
TGTGCCAGCAGTCTTCCAGGGCAAGGTGAAAAACTGTTTTTT
CASSLPGQGEKLFF
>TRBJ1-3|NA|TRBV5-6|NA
TGTGCCAGCAGCTTGGCCGGGGGGAGCTCTGGAAACACCATATATTTT
CASSLAGGSSGNTIYF
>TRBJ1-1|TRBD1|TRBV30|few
TGTGCCTGGGGAGTCCGGGACAGAAACACTGAAGCTTTCTTT
CAWGVRDRNTEAFF
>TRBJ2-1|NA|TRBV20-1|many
TGCAGTGCTAGGGGGGACACTAAGCTTTTCTCCTACAATGAGCAGTTCTTC
CSARGDTKLFSYNEQFF
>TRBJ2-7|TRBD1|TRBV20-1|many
TGCAGTGCTATAAAGACAGGGGGAGTCGAGCAGTACTTC
CSAIKTGGVEQYF
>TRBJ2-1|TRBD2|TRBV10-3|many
TGTGCCATCAGCCCCGGGGGGTCCTACAATGAGCAGTTCTTC
CAISPGGSYNEQFF
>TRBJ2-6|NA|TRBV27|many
TGTGCCAGCAGTTTAGCCGCAGGCTCTGGGGCCAACGTCCTGACTTTC
CASSLAAGSGANVLTF
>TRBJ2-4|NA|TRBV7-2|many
TGTGCCAGCAGCTTAAACTCGCGGGGTTCCGCCAAAAACATTCAGTACTTC
CASSLNSRGSAKNIQYF
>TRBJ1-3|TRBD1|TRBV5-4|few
TGTGCCAGCAGCCGACAGGGGAGGGGAAACACCATATATTTT
CASSRQGRGNTIYF
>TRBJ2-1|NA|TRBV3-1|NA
TGTGCCAGCAGCCAAGGGGGGTATTTATACAATGAGCAGTTCTTC
CASSQGGYLYNEQFF
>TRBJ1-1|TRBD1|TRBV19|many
TGTGCCACCATTCAGGGGGTTGGGACTGAAGCTTTCTTT
CATIQGVGTEAFF
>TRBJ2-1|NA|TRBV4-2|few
TGTGCCAGCAGCCAAGATTTGGGGGACAATGAGCAGCTCTTC
CASSQDLGDNEQLF
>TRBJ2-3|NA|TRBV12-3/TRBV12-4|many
TGTGCCAGCTCCCAGAGGAGCACAGATACGCAGTATTTT
CASSQRSTDTQYF
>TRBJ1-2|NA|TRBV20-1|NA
TGCAGTGCTAGATTCGGTCCGGGGGCCGCGGGTTATGGCTACACCTTC
CSARFGPGAAGYGYTF
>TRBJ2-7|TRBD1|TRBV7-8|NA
TGTGCCAGCTCACCTTCGCCTGGACAGGGGAAAATCGAGCAGTACTTC
CASSPSPGQGKIEQYF
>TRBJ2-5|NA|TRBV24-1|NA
TGTGCCACCAGTGATTATACGGAAACGGGGCAAGAGTCCCAGTACTTC
CATSDYTETGQESQYF